Reported below is one T cell receptor (beta chain). Antigen unknown. The germline gives CDR1 LGHNA, CDR2 YNFKEQ. The CDR3 consists of 17 residues. This specimen comes from a study of CXCR3-negative and CXCR3-positive naive CD8 T cells. Background on the study: Sequencing brought in around 140 million TRB reads altogether, and each library got about 1.5 +/- 0.3 million. Findings of the study overall: Similarly elevated diversity marked both naive subsets, with memory CD8+ cells showing far lower diversity. TRB CDR3s were more hydrophobic in CXCR3-positive than in CXCR3-negative naive cells. It was found that naive subsets had comparable surface CD5, and TCR strength was inferred from TRB CDR3 properties.

Sorts performed in triplicate captured some 270,000 cells each from every CD8+ T cell subset. The authors made the TRB cDNA libraries by 5' RACE using UMI labels. TCRdb reanalyzed the 5' RACE reads, giving one entry per CDR3 protein sequence and no DNA. The sample data list about 98,000 distinct CDR3 sequences. The TCR was taken from a human donor in good health. Some clones in this sample may be carry-over from other donors' samples. The chain is built from TRBV4-2 and TRBJ1-2; absent DNA, TCRdb's TRBD1 call cannot be checked. Specimen: naive CXCR3+ CD8+ T cells from blood. As for subset: CD45RO-CCR7+CD27+CD95- naive CD8+ T cells expressing CXCR3 (TNR3+). The CDR3 is CASSQAPWTDLKDGYTF.